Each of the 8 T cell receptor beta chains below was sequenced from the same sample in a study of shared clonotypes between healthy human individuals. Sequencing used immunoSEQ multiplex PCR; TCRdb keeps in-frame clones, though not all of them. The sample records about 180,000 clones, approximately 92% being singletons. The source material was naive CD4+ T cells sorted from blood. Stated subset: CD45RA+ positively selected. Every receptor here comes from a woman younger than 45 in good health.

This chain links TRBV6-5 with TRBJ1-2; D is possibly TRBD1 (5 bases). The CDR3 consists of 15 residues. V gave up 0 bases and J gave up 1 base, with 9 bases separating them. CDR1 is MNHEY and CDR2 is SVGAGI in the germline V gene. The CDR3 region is CASSYSWGVNYGYTF. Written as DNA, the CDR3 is TGTGCCAGCAGTTACTCTTGGGGCGTTAACTATGGCTACACCTTC.

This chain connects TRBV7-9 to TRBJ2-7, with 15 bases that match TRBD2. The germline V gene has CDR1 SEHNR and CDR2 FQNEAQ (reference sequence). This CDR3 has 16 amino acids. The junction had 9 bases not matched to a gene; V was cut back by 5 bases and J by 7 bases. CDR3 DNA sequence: TGTGCCAGCAGCCGTACGGGACTAGCGGGAGGAAGTGAGCAGTACTTC. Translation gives CASSRTGLAGGSEQYF.

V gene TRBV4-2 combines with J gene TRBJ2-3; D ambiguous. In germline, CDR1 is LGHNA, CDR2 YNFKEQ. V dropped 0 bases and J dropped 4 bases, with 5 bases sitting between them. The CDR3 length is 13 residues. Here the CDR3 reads CASSQDPADTQYF. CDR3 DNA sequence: TGTGCCAGCAGCCAAGATCCAGCAGATACGCAGTATTTT.

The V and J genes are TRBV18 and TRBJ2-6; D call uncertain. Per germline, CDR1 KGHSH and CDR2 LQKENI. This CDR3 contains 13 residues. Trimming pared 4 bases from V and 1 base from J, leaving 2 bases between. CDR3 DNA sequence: TGTGCCAGCTCACTTTCTGGGGCCAACGTCCTGACTTTC. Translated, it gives CASSLSGANVLTF.

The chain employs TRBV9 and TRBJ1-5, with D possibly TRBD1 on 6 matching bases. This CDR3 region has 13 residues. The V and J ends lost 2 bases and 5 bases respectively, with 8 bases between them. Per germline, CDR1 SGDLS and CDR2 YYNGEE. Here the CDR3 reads CASSVAGDQPQHF. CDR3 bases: TGTGCCAGCAGCGTGGCAGGGGATCAGCCCCAGCATTTT.

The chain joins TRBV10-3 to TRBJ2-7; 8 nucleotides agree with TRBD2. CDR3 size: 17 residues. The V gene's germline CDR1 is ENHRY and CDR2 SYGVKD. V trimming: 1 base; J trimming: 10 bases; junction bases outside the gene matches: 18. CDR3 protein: CAISELGLLADDVGQYF. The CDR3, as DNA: TGTGCCATCAGTGAGTTGGGGTTACTAGCGGACGACGTGGGTCAGTACTTC.

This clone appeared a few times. This CDR3 reads CASSYAKGDYEQYF. CDR3 bases: TGTGCCAGCAGTTACGCAAAGGGAGACTACGAGCAGTACTTC. V is TRBV6-5 and J is TRBJ2-7, with D possibly matching TRBD2 (5 bases). The CDR3 consists of 14 residues. The V end was cut by 2 bases, the J end by 3 bases, with 11 bases between. From germline, CDR1 is MNHEY and CDR2 SVGAGI.

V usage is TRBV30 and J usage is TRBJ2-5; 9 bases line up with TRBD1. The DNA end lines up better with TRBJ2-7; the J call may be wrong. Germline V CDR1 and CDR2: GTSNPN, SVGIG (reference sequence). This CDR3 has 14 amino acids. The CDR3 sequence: CAWSQGTGIYEQYF. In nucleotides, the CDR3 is TGTGCCTGGTCTCAAGGGACAGGGATCTACGAGCAGTACTTC.